A single sample gave rise to the 14 T cell receptor beta chains below, sequenced in a study of cytomegalovirus exposure and HLA in healthy donors. The PCR ran on 60 Vbeta and 13 Jbeta primers. Produced via immunoSEQ multiplex PCR; TCRdb's table is partial and in-frame only. Among 170,000 or so clones listed, roughly 80% were seen once. Sequencing input: PBMCs. These receptors originate from a boy between 10 and 17 years old in good health and CMV-seronegative.

With regard to this clone: Other DNA sequences within the sample encode an identical CDR3. The chain employs TRBV19 and TRBJ1-5; D gene uncertain. Germline values: CDR1 LNHDA, CDR2 SQIVND (reference sequence). Trimming took 4 bases from V and 5 from J, leaving 9 bases between them. The CDR3 loop spans 13 amino acids. CDR3 nucleotide sequence: TGTGCCAGTAGTAATCGGAGGGATCAGCCCCAGCATTTT. This codes for CASSNRRDQPQHF.

The chain is built from TRBV19 and TRBJ1-5, with D perhaps matching TRBD1 (6 bases). CDR3 length: 13 amino acids. CDR1 is LNHDA and CDR2 is SQIVND in the germline V gene (reference sequence). Trimming took off 5 bases at V and 5 bases at J, with 10 bases between the two ends. The CDR3 DNA is TGTGCCAGTAGTCGGTCAGGGGATCAGCCCCAGCATTTT. Amino acids: CASSRSGDQPQHF.

The rearrangement uses TRBV7-2 and TRBJ1-2, with TRBD1 matching 8 bases. CDR1 and CDR2 (germline): SGHTA, FQGNSA. CDR3 length equals 15 residues. V shed 6 bases and J 6 bases; nucleotides not matched to a gene: 12. Here the CDR3 DNA reads TGTGCCAGCAGAAGCCCCAGGGGGCGAGCCCATGGCTACACCTTC. This sequence encodes CASRSPRGRAHGYTF. The full variable domain, completed using reference TRBV7-2 and TRBJ1-2, is GAGVSQSPSNKVTEKGKDVELRCDPISGHTALYWYRQSLGQGLEFLIYFQGNSAPDKSGLPSDRFSAERTGGSVSTLTIQRTQQEDSAVYLCASRSPRGRAHGYTFGSGTRLTVV.

V is TRBV6-5 and J is TRBJ2-7, with a possible D match to TRBD1 (6 bases). Germline CDR1 reads MNHEY; CDR2 reads SVGAGI. The CDR3 consists of 14 residues. Between the trimmed V and J ends, which lost 5 bases and 4 bases, there was a span of 15 bases. CDR3 coding DNA: TGTGCCAGCAGTGCCAGGGGAACCCCTTACGAGCAGTACTTC. This codes for CASSARGTPYEQYF.

In this sample, this clone turned up a few times. The rearrangement joins TRBV7-8 to TRBJ1-2; no firm D call. The CDR3 runs to 14 residues. The germline V and J ends were trimmed by 0 bases and 0 bases, with 5 bases remaining between them. The V gene's germline CDR1 is SGHVS and CDR2 FQNEAQ. CDR3 sequence: CASSLAQTNYGYTF. Here the CDR3 DNA reads TGTGCCAGCAGCTTAGCACAGACTAACTATGGCTACACCTTC.

In regard to this clone: An end of the junction differs from the germline gene, which may be a read error. The chain links TRBV5-4 to TRBJ1-1, with D perhaps TRBD1 (6 bases). The CDR3 is 14 residues long. Per germline, CDR1 SGHNT and CDR2 YYREEE (reference sequence). The CDR3 sequence: CASSSWGRNAEAFF. CDR3 sequence (DNA): TGTGCCAGCAGCTCATGGGGGCGGAACGCTGAAGCTTTCTTT.

CDR3 nucleotide sequence: TGTGCCAGCAGCTTTATTATTTCGGACAGGGGAGGGGGAGAGACCCAGTACTTC. It specifies CASSFIISDRGGGETQYF. The V call is TRBV5-8, the J call TRBJ2-5; 9 nucleotides agree with TRBD1. This CDR3 contains 18 residues. The ends lost 2 bases at V and 4 bases at J; junction bases unmatched: 15. Germline V gene data show CDR1 as SGHTS and CDR2 as YDEGEE.

V and J are TRBV15 and TRBJ1-2; D remains ambiguous. Germline V gene lookup returns CDR1 LNHNV and CDR2 YYDKDF (reference sequence). This CDR3 is 14 amino acids long. Trimming took off 2 bases at V and 2 bases at J, with 9 bases between the two ends. Written as DNA, the CDR3 is TGTGCCACCAGCAGATACCAGGCAAACTATGGCTACACCTTC. This gives the protein CATSRYQANYGYTF.

The chain uses TRBV4-1 and TRBJ2-1; TRBD2 agrees at 7 bases. This CDR3 comprises 16 residues. CDR1 and CDR2 (germline): MGHRA, YSYEKL. V lost 0 bases to trimming and J lost 2 bases; unmatched junction nucleotides: 4. The CDR3 spells CASSQDGGGAYNEQFF. DNA for the CDR3: TGCGCCAGCAGCCAAGATGGCGGGGGAGCCTACAATGAGCAGTTCTTC.

This clone came up once. The rearrangement links TRBV4-2 to TRBJ2-7; 7 bases line up with TRBD2. Germline CDR1 and CDR2: LGHNA and YNFKEQ. The CDR3 loop spans 16 amino acids. The V segment lost 1 base and the J segment 0 bases; nucleotides outside the gene matches: 6. The CDR3 DNA sequence: TGTGCCAGCAGCCAAGCGGGAGGCTTGATCTCCTACGAGCAGTACTTC. It yields the protein CASSQAGGLISYEQYF.

This chain links TRBV11-1 with TRBJ1-2; 10 nucleotides align to TRBD1. V trimming: 1 base; J trimming: 8 bases; junction bases outside the gene matches: 7. Germline V gene sequence: CDR1 SGHAT, CDR2 FQDESV (reference sequence). CDR3 size: 15 residues. CDR3 nucleotide sequence: TGTGCCAGCAGCTTAGGGGACAGGGGCTTCGAAGGCTACACCTTC. It codes for CASSLGDRGFEGYTF.

The chain carries TRBV9 and TRBJ1-2; TRBD1 aligns across 7 bases. CDR3 length equals 15 residues. Germline V gene sequence: CDR1 SGDLS, CDR2 YYNGEE. Germline trimming cut 0 bases from V and 5 bases from J; bases unmatched to any gene: 7. CDR3 protein: CASSVARDSLYGYTF. The CDR3 DNA follows: TGTGCCAGCAGCGTAGCTAGGGACAGTTTGTATGGCTACACCTTC.

V and J are TRBV21-1 and TRBJ1-6; the table's D call TRBD1 went unverified against the DNA. TRBV21-1 is a listed pseudogene. CDR3 size: 17 residues. In nucleotides, the CDR3 is TGTGCCAGCAGCAAAGGCAAAAGGGGCCAGGTGGGGTTACCCCTCCACTTT. Protein sequence: CASSKGKRGQVGLPLHF.

This clone was seen more than once but under ten times. CDR3 sequence: CASSEASGGEKLFF. The CDR3 DNA is TGTGCCAGCAGTGAAGCCTCAGGGGGGGAAAAACTGTTTTTT. The genes are TRBV6-1 and TRBJ1-4, with 7 nucleotides matching TRBD1. Trimming at V came to 0 bases and at J to 8 bases, leaving 3 bases not matched to a gene. The germline V gene has CDR1 MNHNS and CDR2 SASEGT. The CDR3 sequence is 14 residues long.